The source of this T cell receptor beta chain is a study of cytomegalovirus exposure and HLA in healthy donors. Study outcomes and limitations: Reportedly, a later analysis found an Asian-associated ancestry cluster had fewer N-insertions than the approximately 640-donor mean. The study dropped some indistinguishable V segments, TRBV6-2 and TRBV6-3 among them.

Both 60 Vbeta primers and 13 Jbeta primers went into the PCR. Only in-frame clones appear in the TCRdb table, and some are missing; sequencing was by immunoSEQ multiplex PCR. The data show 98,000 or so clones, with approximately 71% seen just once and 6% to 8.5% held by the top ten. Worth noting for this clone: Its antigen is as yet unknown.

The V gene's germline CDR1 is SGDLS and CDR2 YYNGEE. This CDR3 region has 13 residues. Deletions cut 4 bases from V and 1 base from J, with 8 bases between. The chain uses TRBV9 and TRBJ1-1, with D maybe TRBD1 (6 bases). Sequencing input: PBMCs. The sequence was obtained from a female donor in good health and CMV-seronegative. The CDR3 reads CASSMTGNTEAFF. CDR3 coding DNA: TGTGCCAGCAGCATGACAGGGAACACTGAAGCTTTCTTT.